This is a list of T cell receptor beta chains from one sample in a study of identical twins. One entry per CDR3 protein results from TCRdb running MiXCR on the 5' RACE reads. The table records 200,000 to 250,000 distinct CDR3 sequences, about 14% of them present only once. Material: memory (CD45RO+) T cells sorted from blood. These TCRs come from a woman between 18 and 29 years old in good health. Both conserved end residues are part of each CDR3. The order of the fields is clone size, V gene, J gene, D gene, CDR3 DNA, CDR3 protein. The D gene is left open where the match is weak. Expanded clones are given a class, and other clones once, few, many or no size at all.

NA	TRBV12-3/TRBV12-4	TRBJ2-5	TRBD2	TGTGCCAGCAGCCCAGGACTAGCGGTAAAGGATCCGCATCTGTACTTC	CASSPGLAVKDPHLYF
NA	TRBV29-1	TRBJ2-3	NA	TGCAGCGCGAAGGTCCGGACGGCCACAGATACGCAGTATTTT	CSAKVRTATDTQYF
many	TRBV3-1	TRBJ1-3	NA	TGTGCCAGCAGCCAAGGTGGCAGCTCTGGAAACACCATATATTTT	CASSQGGSSGNTIYF
NA	TRBV12-3/TRBV12-4	TRBJ1-2	NA	TGTGCCAGCAGTTTAAGTGGGGTTAGCTATGGCTACACCTTC	CASSLSGVSYGYTF
NA	TRBV7-7	TRBJ2-3	NA	TGTGCTAGCAGCTTGACCGGGACCCCCACAGATACGCAGTATTTT	CASSLTGTPTDTQYF
NA	TRBV3-1	TRBJ2-2	NA	TGTGCCAGCAGCTGGAGCGGTCCCGGTTTGACCGGGGAGCTGTTTTTT	CASSWSGPGLTGELFF
NA	TRBV7-9	TRBJ2-7	TRBD2	TGTGCCAGCAGCTATGTCCCGGCTAGCGGGAGGGGGGAGCAGTACTTC	CASSYVPASGRGEQYF
NA	TRBV5-6	TRBJ1-2	TRBD1	TGTGCCAGCAATTTGGCAGGGGGTGTCGATGGCTACACCTTC	CASNLAGGVDGYTF
NA	TRBV6-1	TRBJ2-1	NA	TGTGCCAGCAGTGAAGGAGGAATCCCCCGCTCCTACAATGAGCAGTTCTTC	CASSEGGIPRSYNEQFF
NA	TRBV11-2	TRBJ2-3	NA	TGTGCCAGCAGCCTCGCGGACAGCACAGATACGCAGTATTTT	CASSLADSTDTQYF
NA	TRBV11-1	TRBJ2-7	TRBD2	TGTGCCAGCAGCCCCCGGAGCGGGGGGCCCTACGAGCAGTACTTC	CASSPRSGGPYEQYF
NA	TRBV5-1	TRBJ1-4	NA	TGCGCCAGCAGCTCGGGGACCTCGGGGGGCGCGGAAAAACTGTTTTTT	CASSSGTSGGAEKLFF
few	TRBV6-1	TRBJ2-3	TRBD1	TGTGCCAGCACCCGGGACAGTTACACAGATACGCAGTATTTT	CASTRDSYTDTQYF
few	TRBV20-1	TRBJ2-7	NA	TGCAGTGCTAGGGGTGGGACTTCCTTCGACTACGAGCAGTACTTC	CSARGGTSFDYEQYF
NA	TRBV6-2/TRBV6-3	TRBJ1-5	TRBD1	TGTGCCAGCAGTTACCGTGGGACAGGGATCGATCAGCCCCAGCATTTT	CASSYRGTGIDQPQHF
many	TRBV3-1	TRBJ2-7	NA	TGTGCCAGCAGTTCCTTGGGGGGCTACGAGCAGTACTTC	CASSSLGGYEQYF
NA	TRBV20-1	TRBJ1-6	NA	TGCAGTGCTAGAGCCCCAGGGTCTAATTCACCCCTCCACTTT	CSARAPGSNSPLHF
few	TRBV5-1	TRBJ2-7	NA	TGCGCCAGCAGCTCGAACCGGGACACCCTCTTC	CASSSNRDTLF
few	TRBV29-1	TRBJ2-7	TRBD1	TGCAGCGCCGCCCGGCAGGGGGCCTACGAGCAGTACTTC	CSAARQGAYEQYF
few	TRBV5-1	TRBJ2-1	TRBD2	TGCGCCAGCAGCTTGTTGGGGGGACTAGCGGATGTAGAGCAGTTCTTC	CASSLLGGLADVEQFF
many	TRBV12-3/TRBV12-4	TRBJ1-1	NA	TGTGCCAGCAGTTTTCTGAGCGGGAACACTGAAGCTTTCTTT	CASSFLSGNTEAFF
NA	TRBV6-6	TRBJ1-3	NA	TGTGCCAGCAGCCACACTGGAAACACCATATATTTT	CASSHTGNTIYF
NA	TRBV12-3/TRBV12-4	TRBJ2-3	TRBD2	TGTGCCAGCAGTTTTCGGGGGGGGCCTTCAGATACGCAGTATTTT	CASSFRGGPSDTQYF
NA	TRBV30	TRBJ2-3	NA	TGTGCCTGGAGTATAGCTTCAGATACGCAGTATTTT	CAWSIASDTQYF
many	TRBV20-1	TRBJ1-5	TRBD1	TGCAGTGCTAGAGATCTACGTAACAGGCAGGGGGATCAGCCCCAGCATTTT	CSARDLRNRQGDQPQHF
NA	TRBV6-4	TRBJ2-1	NA	TGTGCCAGCAGTGACTCCTCGGCGGGGCGGGGTGAGCAGTTCTTC	CASSDSSAGRGEQFF
NA	TRBV20-1	TRBJ2-7	NA	TGCAGTGCTAGATCGGACGCAGCAAGGTACGAGCAGTACTTC	CSARSDAARYEQYF
few	TRBV20-1	TRBJ2-7	TRBD1	TGCAGTGCTAAGCGAGGGACAGATTCCTACGAGCAGTACTTC	CSAKRGTDSYEQYF
many	TRBV10-3	TRBJ2-5	TRBD2	TGTGCCATCAGTGACCCAACTAGCGGGGGGAATATTCAAGAGACCCAGTACTTC	CAISDPTSGGNIQETQYF
few	TRBV30	TRBJ1-6	NA	TGTGCCTGGAGTCCTCCAGGGTTCAATTCACCCCTCCACTTT	CAWSPPGFNSPLHF
few	TRBV6-5	TRBJ1-1	NA	TGTGCCAGCAGTTACCGTCTTGCGGGGAACACTGAAGCTTTCTTT	CASSYRLAGNTEAFF
few	TRBV27	TRBJ2-7	NA	TGTGCCAGCAGTCCCCTTCGCGGGACCTCCTACGAGCAGTACTTC	CASSPLRGTSYEQYF
few	TRBV12-3/TRBV12-4	TRBJ2-2	TRBD1	TGTGCCAGCAGCACGGACAGGGCTGGGGAGCTGTTTTTT	CASSTDRAGELFF
many	TRBV20-1	TRBJ2-2	NA	TGCAGTGCTACAGGGGACACCGGGGAGCTGTTTTTT	CSATGDTGELFF
few	TRBV5-1	TRBJ2-5	TRBD2	TGCGCCAGCAGCTTGCATACTAGCGGGAGCGCGGAGACCCAGTACTTC	CASSLHTSGSAETQYF
few	TRBV5-5	TRBJ2-5	NA	TGTGCCAGCAGCTTGGCCAGGGAAGAGACCCAGTACTTC	CASSLAREETQYF
few	TRBV24-1	TRBJ2-7	TRBD2	TGTGCCACCAGTCCCCGGGGGGATTCCAGGGAGCAGTACTTC	CATSPRGDSREQYF
NA	TRBV6-5	TRBJ1-5	NA	TGTGCCAGCAGTTACTCGAGAAAAGATCAGCCCCAGCATTTT	CASSYSRKDQPQHF
many	TRBV20-1	TRBJ1-2	NA	TGCAGTGCTAGTCTCCCGGAGGGCAACTATGGCTACACCTTC	CSASLPEGNYGYTF
NA	TRBV30	TRBJ2-7	NA	TGTGCCTGGAGTCGCGACAGTTACGAGCAGTACTTC	CAWSRDSYEQYF
many	TRBV5-1	TRBJ1-2	TRBD1	TGCGCCAGCAGCCCCCGGGACAGGGTCGGCTACACCTTC	CASSPRDRVGYTF
few	TRBV11-2	TRBJ1-4	NA	TGTGCCAGCAGCTCGAGGCGGCGGAAACTGTTTTTT	CASSSRRRKLFF
few	TRBV28	TRBJ2-3	NA	TGTGCCAGCAGTTCGCCGGGGGACACAGATACGCAGTATTTT	CASSSPGDTDTQYF
few	TRBV5-1	TRBJ2-1	TRBD1	TGCGCCAGCAGAGGGGACAGGGGGACGGATGAGCAGTTCTTC	CASRGDRGTDEQFF
NA	TRBV5-6	TRBJ2-3	NA	TGTGCCAGCAGCCGTATTGGGACAGATACGCAGTATTTT	CASSRIGTDTQYF
few	TRBV7-8	TRBJ1-2	TRBD1	TGTGCCAGCAGCTGGTCACAGGGGAAAACTAACTATGGCTACACCTTC	CASSWSQGKTNYGYTF
NA	TRBV7-2	TRBJ1-5	NA	TGTGCCAGCAGCATTCAGGACGGGCAGCCCCAGCATTTT	CASSIQDGQPQHF
many	TRBV12-3/TRBV12-4	TRBJ1-3	NA	TGTGCCAGCAGTTTGAGGAACACCATATATTTT	CASSLRNTIYF
many	TRBV9	TRBJ2-3	NA	TGTGCCAGCAGCGCCTACTCCGATACGCAGTATTTT	CASSAYSDTQYF
few	TRBV11-2	TRBJ1-1	NA	TGTGCCAGCAGCCCCCGGGTCTCCAGGGTGAACACTGAAGCTTTCTTT	CASSPRVSRVNTEAFF
few	TRBV21-1	TRBJ2-1	NA	TGTGCCAGCATAGGACGAGCGGGAAGCTCCTACAATGAGCAGTTCTTC	CASIGRAGSSYNEQFF
NA	TRBV9	TRBJ1-1	NA	TGTGCCAGCAGCGTAGCACAGCAGAACACTGAAGCTTTCTTT	CASSVAQQNTEAFF
NA	TRBV12-3/TRBV12-4	TRBJ2-3	TRBD2	TGTGCCAGCATCCCGCGGGGGGGAAGCACAGATACGCAGTATTTT	CASIPRGGSTDTQYF
many	TRBV7-8	TRBJ2-3	NA	TGTGCCAGCAGCTTCCGTAGGGGAGATACGCAGTATTTT	CASSFRRGDTQYF
NA	TRBV20-1	TRBJ2-3	TRBD2	TGCAGTGCTAGAAATAGCGGGGGTATTACAGATACGCAGTATTTT	CSARNSGGITDTQYF
NA	TRBV28	TRBJ2-1	TRBD2	TGTGCCAGCAGGACTACGGCGGGAGGGCCGGTCAATGAGCAGTTCTTC	CASRTTAGGPVNEQFF
NA	TRBV3-1	TRBJ2-3	TRBD1	TGTGCCAGCAGTCCTTCCGGGACAGGGTACAGAGATACGCAGTATTTT	CASSPSGTGYRDTQYF
NA	TRBV3-1	TRBJ1-1	NA	TGTGCCAGCACCTCGGGGGCCCGGAACACTGAAGCTTTCTTT	CASTSGARNTEAFF
NA	TRBV2	TRBJ2-3	NA	TGTGCCAGCATGGATGGCCGCCAGATTTCATATACGCAGTATTTT	CASMDGRQISYTQYF